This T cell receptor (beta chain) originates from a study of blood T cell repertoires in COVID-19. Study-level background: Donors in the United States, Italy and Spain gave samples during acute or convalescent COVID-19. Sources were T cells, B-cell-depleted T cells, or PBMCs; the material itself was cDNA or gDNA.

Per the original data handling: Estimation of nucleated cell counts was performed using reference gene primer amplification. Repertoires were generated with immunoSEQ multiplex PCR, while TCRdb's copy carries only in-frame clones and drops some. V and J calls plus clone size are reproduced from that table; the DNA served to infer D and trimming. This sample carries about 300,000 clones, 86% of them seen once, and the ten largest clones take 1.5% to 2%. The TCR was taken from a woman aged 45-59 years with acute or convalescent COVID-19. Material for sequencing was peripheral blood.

The CDR3: CASSRQFGPTNYGYTF. The CDR3 DNA follows: TGTGCCAGCAGTAGACAGTTCGGACCGACTAACTATGGCTACACCTTC. V and J are TRBV6-4 and TRBJ1-2; D is perhaps TRBD1 (5 bases). The germline CDR1 and CDR2 sequences are MRHNA and SNTAGT. This CDR3 comprises 16 residues. Trimming took off 5 bases at V and 0 bases at J, with 16 bases between the two ends.